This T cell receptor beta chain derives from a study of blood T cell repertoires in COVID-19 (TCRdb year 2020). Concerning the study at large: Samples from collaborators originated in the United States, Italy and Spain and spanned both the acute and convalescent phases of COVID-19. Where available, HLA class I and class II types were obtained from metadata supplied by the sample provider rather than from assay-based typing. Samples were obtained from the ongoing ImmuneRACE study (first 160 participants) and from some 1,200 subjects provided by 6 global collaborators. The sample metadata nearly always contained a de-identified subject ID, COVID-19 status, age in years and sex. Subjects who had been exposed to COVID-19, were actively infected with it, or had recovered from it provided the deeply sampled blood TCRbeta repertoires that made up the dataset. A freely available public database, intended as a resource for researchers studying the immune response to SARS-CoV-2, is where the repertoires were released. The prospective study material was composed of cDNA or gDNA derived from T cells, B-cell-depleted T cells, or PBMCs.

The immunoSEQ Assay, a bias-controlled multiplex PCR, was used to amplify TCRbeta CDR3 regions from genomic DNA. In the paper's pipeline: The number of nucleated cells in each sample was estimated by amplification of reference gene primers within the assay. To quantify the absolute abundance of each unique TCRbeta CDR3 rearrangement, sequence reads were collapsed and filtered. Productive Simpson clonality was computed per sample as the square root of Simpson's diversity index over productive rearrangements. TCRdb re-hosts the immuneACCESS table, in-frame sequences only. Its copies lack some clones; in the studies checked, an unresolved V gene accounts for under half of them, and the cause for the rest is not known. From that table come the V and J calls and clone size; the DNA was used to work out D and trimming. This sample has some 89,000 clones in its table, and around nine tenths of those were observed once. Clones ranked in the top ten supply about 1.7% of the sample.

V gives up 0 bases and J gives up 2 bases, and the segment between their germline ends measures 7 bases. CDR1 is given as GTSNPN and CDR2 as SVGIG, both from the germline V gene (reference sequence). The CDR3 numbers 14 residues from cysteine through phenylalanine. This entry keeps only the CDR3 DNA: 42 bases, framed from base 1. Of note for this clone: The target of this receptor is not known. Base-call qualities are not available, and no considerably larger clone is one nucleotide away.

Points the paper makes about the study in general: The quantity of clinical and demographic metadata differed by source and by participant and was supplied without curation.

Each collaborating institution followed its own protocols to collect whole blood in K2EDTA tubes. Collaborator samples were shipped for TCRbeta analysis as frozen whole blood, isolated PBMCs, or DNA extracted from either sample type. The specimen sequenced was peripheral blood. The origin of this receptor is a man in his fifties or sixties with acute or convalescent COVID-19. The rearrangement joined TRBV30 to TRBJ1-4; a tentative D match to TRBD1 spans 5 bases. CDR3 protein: CAWSVDSTNEKLFF. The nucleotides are TGTGCCTGGAGTGTAGACAGCACTAATGAAAAACTGTTTTTT.